The TCR beta chain described here comes from a study of blood T cell repertoires in COVID-19. Study summary: COVID-19 samples collected from the United States, Italy and Spain covered acute and convalescent phases. T cells, B-cell-depleted T cells, or PBMCs supplied cDNA or gDNA.

Germline CDR1 is SGHNT and CDR2 is YYREEE (reference sequence). V shed 5 bases, J shed 1 base, and the junction held 6 bases outside the gene matches. CDR3 length: 15 residues. Original methodology: Reference gene primer amplification yielded estimated nucleated cell counts. Sequencing used immunoSEQ multiplex PCR; TCRdb keeps in-frame clones, though not all of them. The DNA was the basis for D and trimming; V, J and clone size are from that table. The table records 55,000 to 80,000 clones, 89% of them present only once. The material sequenced was peripheral blood. This chain connects TRBV5-4 to TRBJ1-3; 7 bases align to TRBD1. The receptor was derived from a man of 80 years or more with acute or convalescent COVID-19. CDR3 nucleotide sequence: TGTGCCAGCAGTAAGTTGGGACAGTCTGGAAACACCATATATTTT. It is translated as CASSKLGQSGNTIYF.